This TCR beta chain was obtained from a study of OX40 agonist ivuxolimab in advanced cancers. Study observations and caveats: More expanded clones were seen, on average, in CD8+ T cells than in CD4+.

With regard to this clone: Antigen: not known.

CDR1 LGHNA and CDR2 YSLEER come from the germline V gene. The V gene lost 0 bases and the J gene lost 0 bases, with 9 bases spanning the gap. This CDR3 spans 15 amino acids. Produced via immunoSEQ multiplex PCR; TCRdb's table is partial and in-frame only. The sample carries over 50,000 clones, 84% recorded once. The sequence was obtained from an adult with an advanced solid tumor such as melanoma, head and neck, liver or kidney cancer. Sequenced here: CD4+ or CD8+ T cells sorted from blood, sampled in a trial of the OX40 agonist ivuxolimab. This sequence joins TRBV4-3 and TRBJ2-7; D gene ambiguous. DNA for the CDR3: TGCGCCAGCAGCCAAGAAAGCGATAGCTCCTACGAGCAGTACTTC. As protein: CASSQESDSSYEQYF.